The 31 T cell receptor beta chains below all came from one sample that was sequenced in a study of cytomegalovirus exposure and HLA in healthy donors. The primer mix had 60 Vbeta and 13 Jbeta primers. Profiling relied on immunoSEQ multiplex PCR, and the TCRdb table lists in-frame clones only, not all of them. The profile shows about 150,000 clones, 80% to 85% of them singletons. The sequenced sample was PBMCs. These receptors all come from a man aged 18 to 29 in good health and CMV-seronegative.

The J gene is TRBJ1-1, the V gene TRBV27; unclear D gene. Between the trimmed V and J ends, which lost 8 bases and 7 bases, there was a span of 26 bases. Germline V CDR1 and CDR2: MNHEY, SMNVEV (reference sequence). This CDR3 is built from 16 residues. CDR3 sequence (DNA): TGTGCCAGCCGTCCCCCTTCCAAGGCCCGGAGCATTGAAGCTTTCTTT. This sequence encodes CASRPPSKARSIEAFF.

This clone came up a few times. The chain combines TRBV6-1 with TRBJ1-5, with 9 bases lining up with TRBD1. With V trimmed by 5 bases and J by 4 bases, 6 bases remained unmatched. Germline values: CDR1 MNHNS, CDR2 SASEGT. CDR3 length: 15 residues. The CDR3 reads CASSTNRGLNQPQHF. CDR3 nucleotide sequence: TGTGCCAGCAGTACTAACAGGGGGCTGAATCAGCCCCAGCATTTT.

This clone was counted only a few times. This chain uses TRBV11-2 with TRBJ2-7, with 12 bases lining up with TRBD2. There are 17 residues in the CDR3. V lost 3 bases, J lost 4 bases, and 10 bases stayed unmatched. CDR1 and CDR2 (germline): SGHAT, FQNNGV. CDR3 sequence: CASSFASGGASRYEQYF. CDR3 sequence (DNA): TGTGCCAGCAGCTTCGCTAGCGGGGGGGCATCTCGGTACGAGCAGTACTTC.

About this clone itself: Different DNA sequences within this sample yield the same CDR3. CDR3 amino acids: CASSPTRQNTEAFF. In DNA form, the CDR3 reads TGTGCCAGCTCACCGACGAGACAGAACACTGAAGCTTTCTTT. The chain couples TRBV18 to TRBJ1-1; no firm D call. This CDR3 is built from 14 residues. The germline V and J ends were trimmed by 3 bases and 1 base, with 9 bases remaining between them. Per germline, CDR1 KGHSH and CDR2 LQKENI.

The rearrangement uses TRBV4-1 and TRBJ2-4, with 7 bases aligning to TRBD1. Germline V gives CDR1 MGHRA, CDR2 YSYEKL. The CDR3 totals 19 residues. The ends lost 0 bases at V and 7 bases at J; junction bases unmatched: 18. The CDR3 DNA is TGCGCCAGCAGCCAAGAAAGGGCCTGGGACAGCCTTGAGAGGAACATTCAGTACTTC. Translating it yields CASSQERAWDSLERNIQYF.

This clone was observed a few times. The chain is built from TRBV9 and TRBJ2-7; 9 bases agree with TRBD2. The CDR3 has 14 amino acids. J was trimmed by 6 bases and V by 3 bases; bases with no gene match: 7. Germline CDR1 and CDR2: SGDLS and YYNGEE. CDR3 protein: CASSGGGVETEQYF. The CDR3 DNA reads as TGTGCCAGCAGCGGCGGGGGGGTGGAGACCGAGCAGTACTTC.

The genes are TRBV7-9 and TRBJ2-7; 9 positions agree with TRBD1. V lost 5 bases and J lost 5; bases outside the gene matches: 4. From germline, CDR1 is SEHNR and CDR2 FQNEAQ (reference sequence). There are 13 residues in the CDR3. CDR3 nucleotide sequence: TGTGCCAGCAGCCTGGGACAGGGAGACGAGCAGTACTTC. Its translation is CASSLGQGDEQYF.

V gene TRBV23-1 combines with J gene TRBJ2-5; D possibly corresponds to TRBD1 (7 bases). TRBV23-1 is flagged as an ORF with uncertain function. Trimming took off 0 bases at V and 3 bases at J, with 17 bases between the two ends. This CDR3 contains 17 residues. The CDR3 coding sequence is TGCGCCAGCAGTCAATCGGGGGGACAGAGGGGAAAAGAGACCCAGTACTTC. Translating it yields CASSQSGGQRGKETQYF.

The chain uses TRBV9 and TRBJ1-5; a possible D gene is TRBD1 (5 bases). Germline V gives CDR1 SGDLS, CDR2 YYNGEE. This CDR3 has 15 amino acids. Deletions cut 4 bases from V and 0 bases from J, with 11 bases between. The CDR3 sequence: CASSLQGYSNQPQHF. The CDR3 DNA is TGTGCCAGCAGCCTCCAGGGATATAGCAATCAGCCCCAGCATTTT.

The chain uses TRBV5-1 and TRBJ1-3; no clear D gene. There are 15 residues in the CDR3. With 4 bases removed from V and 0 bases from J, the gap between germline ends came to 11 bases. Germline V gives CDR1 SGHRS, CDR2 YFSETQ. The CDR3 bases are TGCGCCAGCAGCGCGGGTCCCAGCTCTGGAAACACCATATATTTT. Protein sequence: CASSAGPSSGNTIYF. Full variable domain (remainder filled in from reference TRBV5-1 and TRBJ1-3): KAGVTQTPRYLIKTRGQQVTLSCSPISGHRSVSWYQQTPGQGLQFLFEYFSETQRNKGNFPGRFSGRQFSNSRSEMNVSTLELGDSALYLCASSAGPSSGNTIYFGEGSWLTVV.

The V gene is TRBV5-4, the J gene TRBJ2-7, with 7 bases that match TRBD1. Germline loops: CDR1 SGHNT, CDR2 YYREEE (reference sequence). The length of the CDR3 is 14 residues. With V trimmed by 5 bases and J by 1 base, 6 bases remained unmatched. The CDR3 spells CASRPGTASYEQYF. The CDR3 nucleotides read TGTGCCAGCAGACCCGGGACAGCATCCTACGAGCAGTACTTC.

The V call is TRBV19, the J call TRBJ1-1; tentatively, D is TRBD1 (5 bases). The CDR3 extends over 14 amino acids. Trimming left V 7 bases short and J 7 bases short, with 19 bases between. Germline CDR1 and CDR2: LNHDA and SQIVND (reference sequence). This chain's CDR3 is CASTPGRRDNEAFF. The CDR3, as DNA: TGTGCCAGTACCCCGGGACGGCGGGATAATGAAGCTTTCTTT.

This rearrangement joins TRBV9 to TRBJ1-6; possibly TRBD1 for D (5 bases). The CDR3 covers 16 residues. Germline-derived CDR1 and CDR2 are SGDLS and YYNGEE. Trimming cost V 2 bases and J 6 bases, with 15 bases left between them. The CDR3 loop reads CASSVTASGANSPLHF. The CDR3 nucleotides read TGTGCCAGCAGCGTGACAGCCAGTGGGGCTAATTCACCCCTCCACTTT.

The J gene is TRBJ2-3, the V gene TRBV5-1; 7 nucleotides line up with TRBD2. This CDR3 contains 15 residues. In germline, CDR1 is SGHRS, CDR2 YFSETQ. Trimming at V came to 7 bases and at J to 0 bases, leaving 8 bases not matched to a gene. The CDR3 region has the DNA TGCGCCAGCCGCCGGGGGGTATCTAGCACAGATACGCAGTATTTT. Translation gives CASRRGVSSTDTQYF. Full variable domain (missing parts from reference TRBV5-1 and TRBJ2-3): KAGVTQTPRYLIKTRGQQVTLSCSPISGHRSVSWYQQTPGQGLQFLFEYFSETQRNKGNFPGRFSGRQFSNSRSEMNVSTLELGDSALYLCASRRGVSSTDTQYFGPGTRLTVL.

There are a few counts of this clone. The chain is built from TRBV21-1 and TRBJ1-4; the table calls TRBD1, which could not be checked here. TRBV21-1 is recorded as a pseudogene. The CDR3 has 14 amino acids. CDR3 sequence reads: CASPQARVNEKLFF. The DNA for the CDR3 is TGTGCCAGCCCCCAGGCCAGGGTCAATGAAAAACTGTTTTTT.

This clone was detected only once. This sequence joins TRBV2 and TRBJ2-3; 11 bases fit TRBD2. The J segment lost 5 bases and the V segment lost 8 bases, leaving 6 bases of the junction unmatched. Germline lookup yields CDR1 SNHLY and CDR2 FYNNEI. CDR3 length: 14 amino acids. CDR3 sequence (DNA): TGTGCCAGCGGGGGACTAGCGGAAATAGATACGCAGTATTTT. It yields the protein CASGGLAEIDTQYF.

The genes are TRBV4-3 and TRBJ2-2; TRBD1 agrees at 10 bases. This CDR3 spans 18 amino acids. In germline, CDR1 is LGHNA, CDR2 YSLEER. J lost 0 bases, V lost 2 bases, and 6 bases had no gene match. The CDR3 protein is CASSQLGTGATNTGELFF. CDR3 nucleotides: TGCGCCAGCAGCCAACTCGGGACAGGGGCTACGAACACCGGGGAGCTGTTTTTT.

CDR3 sequence (DNA): TGTGCCAGCAGTTACGACGGACAGGGCCACGGAGCTTTCTTT. This gives the protein CASSYDGQGHGAFF. The chain employs TRBV6-5 and TRBJ1-1; 8 bases line up with TRBD1. This CDR3 is 14 amino acids long. V shed 2 bases and J 10 bases; nucleotides not matched to a gene: 9. Germline V gives CDR1 MNHEY, CDR2 SVGAGI.

CDR3 in amino acids: CASSFWSTSTDTQYF. CDR3 coding DNA: TGTGCCAGCAGCTTTTGGTCAACTAGCACAGATACGCAGTATTTT. The chain joins TRBV7-9 to TRBJ2-3; no clear D. V lost 3 bases, J lost 0 bases, and 10 bases lay in between. CDR3 length equals 15 residues. Germline V CDR1 and CDR2: SEHNR, FQNEAQ (reference sequence). Full variable domain (remainder filled in from reference TRBV7-9 and TRBJ2-3): DTGVSQNPRHKITKRGQNVTFRCDPISEHNRLYWYRQTLGQGPEFLTYFQNEAQLEKSRLLSDRFSAERPKGSFSTLEIQRTEQGDSAMYLCASSFWSTSTDTQYFGPGTRLTVL.

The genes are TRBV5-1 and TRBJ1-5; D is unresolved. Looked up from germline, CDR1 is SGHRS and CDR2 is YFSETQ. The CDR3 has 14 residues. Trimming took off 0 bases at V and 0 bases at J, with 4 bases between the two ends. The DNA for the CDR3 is TGCGCCAGCAGCTTGGGACATAGCAATCAGCCCCAGCATTTT. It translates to CASSLGHSNQPQHF.

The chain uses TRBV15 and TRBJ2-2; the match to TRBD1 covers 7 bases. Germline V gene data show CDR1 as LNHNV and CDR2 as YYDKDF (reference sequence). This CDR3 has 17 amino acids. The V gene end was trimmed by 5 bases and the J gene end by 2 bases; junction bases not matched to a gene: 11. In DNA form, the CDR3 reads TGTGCCACCAGCGCCGCGCCCCGGGACAGCAACACCGGGGAGCTGTTTTTT. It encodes CATSAAPRDSNTGELFF. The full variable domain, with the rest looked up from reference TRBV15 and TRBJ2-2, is DAMVIQNPRYQVTQFGKPVTLSCSQTLNHNVMYWYQQKSSQAPKLLFHYYDKDFNNEADTPDNFQSRRPNTSFCFLDIRSPGLGDTAMYLCATSAAPRDSNTGELFFGEGSRLTVL.

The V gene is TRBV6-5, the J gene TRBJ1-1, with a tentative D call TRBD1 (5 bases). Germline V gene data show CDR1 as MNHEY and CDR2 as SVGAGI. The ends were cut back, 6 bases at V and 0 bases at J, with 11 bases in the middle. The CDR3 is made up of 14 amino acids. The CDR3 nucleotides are TGTGCCAGCAGACCCGACAGTGTGAACACTGAAGCTTTCTTT. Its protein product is CASRPDSVNTEAFF.

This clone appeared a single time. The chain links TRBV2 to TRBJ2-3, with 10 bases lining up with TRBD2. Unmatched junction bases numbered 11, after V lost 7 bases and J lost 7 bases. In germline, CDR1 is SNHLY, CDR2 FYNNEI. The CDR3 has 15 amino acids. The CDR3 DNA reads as TGTGCCAGCACGGGGAGCGGGGGGGCCAGCTATACGCAGTATTTT. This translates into CASTGSGGASYTQYF. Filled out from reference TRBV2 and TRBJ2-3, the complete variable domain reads EPEVTQTPSHQVTQMGQEVILRCVPISNHLYFYWYRQILGQKVEFLVSFYNNEISEKSEIFDDQFSVERPDGSNFTLKIRSTKLEDSAMYFCASTGSGGASYTQYFGPGTRLTVL.

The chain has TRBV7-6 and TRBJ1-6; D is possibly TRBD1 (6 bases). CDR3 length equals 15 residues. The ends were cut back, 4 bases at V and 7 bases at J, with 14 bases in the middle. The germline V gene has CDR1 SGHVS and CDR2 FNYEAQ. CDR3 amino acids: CASSSQTGSNSPLHF. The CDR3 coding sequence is TGTGCCAGCAGCTCCCAAACAGGGTCCAATTCACCCCTCCACTTT.

DNA of the CDR3: TGCGCCAGCAGCTCAACTGGGGACAGGACCCCTCCGTATGGCTACACCTTC. Translation: CASSSTGDRTPPYGYTF. This chain connects TRBV5-1 to TRBJ1-2; 8 bases fit TRBD1. The CDR3 consists of 17 residues. Trimming took 3 bases from V and 5 from J; bases not matched to a gene: 15. CDR1 SGHRS and CDR2 YFSETQ come from the germline V gene.

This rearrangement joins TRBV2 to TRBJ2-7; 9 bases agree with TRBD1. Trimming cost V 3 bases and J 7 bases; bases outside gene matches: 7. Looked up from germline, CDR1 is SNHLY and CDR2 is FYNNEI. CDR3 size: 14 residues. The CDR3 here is CASSEDRGFREQYF. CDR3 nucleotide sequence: TGTGCCAGCAGTGAGGACAGGGGATTCAGAGAGCAGTACTTC.

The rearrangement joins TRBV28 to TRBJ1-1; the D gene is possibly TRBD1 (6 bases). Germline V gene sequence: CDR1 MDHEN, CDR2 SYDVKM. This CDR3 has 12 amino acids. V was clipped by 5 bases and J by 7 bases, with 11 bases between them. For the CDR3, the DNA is TGTGCCAGCAGTCTGGGGGCTGGTGAAGCTTTCTTT. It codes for CASSLGAGEAFF.

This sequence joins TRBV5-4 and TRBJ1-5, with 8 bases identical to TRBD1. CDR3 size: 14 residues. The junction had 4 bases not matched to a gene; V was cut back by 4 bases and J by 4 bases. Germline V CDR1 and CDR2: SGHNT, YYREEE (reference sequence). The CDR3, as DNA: TGTGCCAGCAGCCGGGACAGGTCTAATCAGCCCCAGCATTTT. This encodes CASSRDRSNQPQHF.

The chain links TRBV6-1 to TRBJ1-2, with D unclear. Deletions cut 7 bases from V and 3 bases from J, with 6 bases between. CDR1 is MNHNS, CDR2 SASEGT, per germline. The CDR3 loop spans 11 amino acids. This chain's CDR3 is CASKTHYGYTF. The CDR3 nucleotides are TGTGCCAGCAAAACACACTATGGCTACACCTTC.

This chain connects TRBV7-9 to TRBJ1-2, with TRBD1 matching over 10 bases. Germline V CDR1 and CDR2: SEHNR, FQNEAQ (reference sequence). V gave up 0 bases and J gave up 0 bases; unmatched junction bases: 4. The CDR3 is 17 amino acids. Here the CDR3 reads CASSLAQGTGANYGYTF. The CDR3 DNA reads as TGTGCCAGCAGCTTAGCGCAGGGGACAGGGGCTAACTATGGCTACACCTTC. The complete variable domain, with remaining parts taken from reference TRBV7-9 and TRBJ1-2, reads DTGVSQNPRHKITKRGQNVTFRCDPISEHNRLYWYRQTLGQGPEFLTYFQNEAQLEKSRLLSDRFSAERPKGSFSTLEIQRTEQGDSAMYLCASSLAQGTGANYGYTFGSGTRLTVV.

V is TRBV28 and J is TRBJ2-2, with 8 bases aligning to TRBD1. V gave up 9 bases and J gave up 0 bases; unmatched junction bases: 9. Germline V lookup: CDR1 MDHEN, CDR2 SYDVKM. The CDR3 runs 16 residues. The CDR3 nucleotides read TGTGCCAGTAATGCTCAGGGGGCCACGAACACCGGGGAGCTGTTTTTT. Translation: CASNAQGATNTGELFF.